Listed below are T cell receptor beta chains from one sample, sequenced in a study of response to subunit inactivated influenza vaccine. Using its own MiXCR run on the RT-PCR reads, TCRdb lists one record per CDR3 protein. The table lists more than 150,000 distinct CDR3 sequences, around 8.8% of them singletons. This material consisted of non-naive T cells sorted from PBMCs, taken on the day of vaccination. Receptor source: a man aged 50 to 59 who received an inactivated influenza vaccine. The CDR3 runs from the conserved cysteine through the conserved F or W. The order of the fields is J gene, V gene, D gene, CDR3 protein. A D gene is named only where the DNA matches it firmly.

J: TRBJ2-2
V: TRBV4-1
D: -
CDR3: CASSQRVWVDRPTGELFF

J: TRBJ2-7
V: TRBV6-2/TRBV6-3
D: TRBD2
CDR3: CASRTFLAGGDEEQYF

J: TRBJ2-7
V: TRBV30
D: -
CDR3: CAWRIGYEQYF

J: TRBJ1-4
V: TRBV28
D: -
CDR3: CASSLWQSLNEKLFF

J: TRBJ2-7
V: TRBV6-2/TRBV6-3
D: TRBD1
CDR3: CASSYSETGSSEQYF

J: TRBJ2-5
V: TRBV28
D: TRBD2
CDR3: CASSLGGGMETQYF

J: TRBJ2-5
V: TRBV5-1
D: -
CDR3: CASSLASETQYF

J: TRBJ1-1
V: TRBV20-1
D: -
CDR3: CGGPVRAGGSEAFF

J: TRBJ2-3
V: TRBV20-1
D: TRBD1
CDR3: CSARETGTGLGTQYF

J: TRBJ2-5
V: TRBV3-1
D: -
CDR3: CASSQRGETQYF

J: TRBJ1-1
V: TRBV2
D: TRBD1
CDR3: CASRDRGNVLMNTEAFF

J: TRBJ2-7
V: TRBV5-1
D: TRBD1
CDR3: CASSLGTGHYEQYF

J: TRBJ2-3
V: TRBV18
D: -
CDR3: CASSPTGRRDTQYF

J: TRBJ1-1
V: TRBV28
D: -
CDR3: CASMGQAYMNTEAFF

J: TRBJ2-3
V: TRBV5-6
D: TRBD1
CDR3: CASSQDRGLTDTQYF

J: TRBJ2-1
V: TRBV7-9
D: TRBD2
CDR3: CASSTGTSGNEQFF

J: TRBJ1-1
V: TRBV29-1
D: TRBD1
CDR3: CSVGGGQGMPEAFF

J: TRBJ1-2
V: TRBV4-3
D: TRBD1
CDR3: CASSQDPSGQGAQGYTF

J: TRBJ2-7
V: TRBV5-1
D: -
CDR3: CASGKDPYEQYF

J: TRBJ1-2
V: TRBV7-2
D: TRBD1
CDR3: CASSSNLGTALVGYTF

J: TRBJ1-5
V: TRBV2
D: -
CDR3: CASSELSGGNQPQHF

J: TRBJ1-1
V: TRBV4-2
D: -
CDR3: CASSQVWSFSGTEAFF

J: TRBJ2-5
V: TRBV28
D: -
CDR3: CASSSTLGETQYF

J: TRBJ2-1
V: TRBV20-1
D: -
CDR3: CSARLVGRSLGEQFF

J: TRBJ2-2
V: TRBV5-1
D: -
CDR3: CASSLDSTGELFF

J: TRBJ1-2
V: TRBV24-1
D: -
CDR3: CATSDVRDHGYNF

J: TRBJ2-3
V: TRBV9
D: TRBD1
CDR3: CASSVDPGQGEYF

J: TRBJ2-2
V: TRBV30
D: -
CDR3: CAWRDEGTGELFF

J: TRBJ2-7
V: TRBV3-1
D: -
CDR3: CASSLGLEVLEQYF

J: TRBJ2-7
V: TRBV7-2
D: -
CDR3: CASSLPAPREQYF

J: TRBJ2-3
V: TRBV14
D: -
CDR3: CASSLYSTDTQYF

J: TRBJ2-7
V: TRBV7-9
D: TRBD2
CDR3: CASSTSGRLVRREQYF

J: TRBJ2-5
V: TRBV24-1
D: -
CDR3: CATSGQGWEETQYF

J: TRBJ1-1
V: TRBV7-9
D: -
CDR3: CAVKWTANTEAFF

J: TRBJ2-5
V: TRBV29-1
D: TRBD1
CDR3: CSVPSTGWVLGETQYF

J: TRBJ2-1
V: TRBV7-9
D: -
CDR3: CASSLALTSSYNEQFF

J: TRBJ2-7
V: TRBV6-5
D: TRBD1
CDR3: CASSFTTGGLYEQYF

J: TRBJ2-7
V: TRBV3-1
D: -
CDR3: CASAGQYPNEQYF